Following are 25 T cell receptor beta chains from one sample sequenced in a study of T cell repertoires in cytomegalovirus infection. A single record per CDR3 protein comes from TCRdb applying MiXCR to the reads. This sample has about 300,000 distinct CDR3 sequences, with about 26% found just once. Sequencing used PBMCs. These receptors all stem from a human donor in good health (CMV status not recorded). Some clones in this sample may be carry-over from other donors' samples.

The J gene is TRBJ1-5, the V gene TRBV20-1; no reliable D call. Trimming removed 6 bases at V and 7 bases at J, with 10 bases between. The CDR3 covers 11 residues. Germline values: CDR1 DFQATT, CDR2 SNEGSKA (reference sequence). CDR3 coding DNA: TGCAGTGCCACCGACGGACAGCCCCAGCATTTT. Residues: CSATDGQPQHF.

This clonotype was detected only a few times. The chain has TRBV2 and TRBJ2-1, with 9 nucleotides matching TRBD2. CDR1 SNHLY and CDR2 FYNNEI come from the germline V gene. CDR3 size: 14 residues. The trim removed 7 bases at V and 7 bases at J, leaving 8 bases unmatched. Written as DNA, the CDR3 is TGTGCCAGCACCGGTCCGCTAGCGGGGAATGAGCAGTTCTTC. This codes for CASTGPLAGNEQFF.

This clonotype has more than one count but fewer than ten. The chain couples TRBV7-2 to TRBJ1-3; D is uncertain. V dropped 1 base and J dropped 1 base, with 11 bases sitting between them. Germline lookup yields CDR1 SGHTA and CDR2 FQGNSA. The CDR3 is 16 residues long. As DNA, the CDR3 is TGTGCCAGCAGCTTAGTCGCAGGCTGGTCTGGAAACACCATATATTTT. Encoded protein: CASSLVAGWSGNTIYF.

This clonotype occurred many times. The gene calls are TRBV20-1 and TRBJ2-5; tentatively, D is TRBD2 (5 bases). TRBJ2-3 explains the end of the DNA better; the J call may be wrong. The CDR3 has 11 amino acids. The germline gives CDR1 DFQATT, CDR2 SNEGSKA (reference sequence). The CDR3, as DNA: TGCAGTGCCCGGGGTGGGGAGACGCAGTATTTT. This sequence encodes CSARGGETQYF.

This clonotype was seen more than once but under ten times. J is TRBJ1-1 and V is TRBV10-3; a weak D match, TRBD1 (6 bases). The germline V and J ends were trimmed by 5 bases and 5 bases, with 12 bases remaining between them. Germline V gene lookup returns CDR1 ENHRY and CDR2 SYGVKD. The CDR3 length is 13 residues. The chain's CDR3 is CAISRTERTEAFF. The CDR3, as DNA: TGTGCCATCAGTCGGACAGAGAGGACTGAAGCTTTCTTT.

This clonotype was counted ten times or more. The chain recombines TRBV7-2 with TRBJ1-1; D is undetermined. This CDR3 has 13 residues. Germline values: CDR1 SGHTA, CDR2 FQGNSA. Trimming removed 6 bases from V and 5 bases from J, with 13 bases in between. CDR3 nucleotides: TGTGCCAGCAGTCAAGGACCTGGTACTGAAGCTTTCTTT. It codes for CASSQGPGTEAFF.

The rearrangement joins TRBV20-1 to TRBJ2-3, with TRBD2 matching 10 bases. J lost 4 bases, V lost 1 base, and 5 bases had no gene match. The CDR3 runs 15 residues. Germline V gives CDR1 DFQATT, CDR2 SNEGSKA (reference sequence). DNA for the CDR3: TGCAGTGCTAGAGGGGCTAGCGGGAGAGCAGATACGCAGTATTTT. Translated, it gives CSARGASGRADTQYF.

On this clonotype itself: This may be a read error, as it is one base from a much larger clone. This chain joins TRBV24-1 and TRBJ2-6; 7 nucleotides match TRBD1. Germline V gives CDR1 KGHDR, CDR2 SFDVKD. Trimming removed 3 bases from V and 2 bases from J; junction bases left unmatched: 0. CDR3 length equals 15 residues. The CDR3 sequence: CATSDQGAGANVLTF. CDR3 DNA sequence: TGTGCCACCAGTGATCAGGGGGCTGGGGCCAACGTCCTGACTTTC.

This clonotype turned up a few times. The chain uses TRBV28 and TRBJ2-1, with TRBD2 matching 14 bases. This CDR3 region has 16 residues. Germline loops: CDR1 MDHEN, CDR2 SYDVKM. Losses at the gene ends were 5 bases for V and 10 bases for J; bases not matched to a gene: 10. The CDR3, as DNA: TGTGCCAGCAGTGACCCGGGACTAGCGGGAGATTGGGAGCAGTTCTTC. This gives the protein CASSDPGLAGDWEQFF.

In this sample, this clonotype turned up a few times. The chain joins TRBV5-4 to TRBJ2-7; 8 nucleotides agree with TRBD1. From germline, CDR1 is SGHNT and CDR2 YYREEE (reference sequence). The CDR3 has 15 residues. The V segment lost 5 bases and the J segment 3 bases; nucleotides outside the gene matches: 10. The CDR3 DNA follows: TGTGCCAGCAGTCAACCAACAGGGGGAAGCTACGAGCAGTACTTC. Amino acid sequence: CASSQPTGGSYEQYF.

The chain couples TRBV28 to TRBJ2-1; 7 bases line up with TRBD2. The CDR3 has 16 amino acids. Trimming cost V 0 bases and J 8 bases; bases outside gene matches: 10. Germline loops: CDR1 MDHEN, CDR2 SYDVKM. CDR3 coding DNA: TGTGCCAGCAGTTTATGGTCTCGCGGGAGTTACGATGAGCAGTTCTTC. Its protein product is CASSLWSRGSYDEQFF.

As concerns this clonotype: One end of the junction fails to match germline, which may point to a read error. The chain has TRBV2 and TRBJ2-7, with 10 bases matching TRBD2. The CDR3 covers 14 residues. CDR1 and CDR2 from the germline V gene are SNHLY and FYNNEI. CDR3 nucleotide sequence: TGTGCCAGCAGTACTAGCGGGACCACCTACGGGCAGTACTTC. This encodes CASSTSGTTYGQYF.

The chain joins TRBV28 to TRBJ1-6, with a possible D match to TRBD1 (5 bases). The CDR3 has 16 residues. From germline, CDR1 is MDHEN and CDR2 SYDVKM. The V end was cut by 2 bases, the J end by 7 bases, with 15 bases between. This CDR3 reads CASSLDPGEGNSPLHF. CDR3 coding DNA: TGTGCCAGCAGTTTAGACCCCGGGGAGGGGAATTCACCCCTCCACTTT.

This chain uses TRBV29-1 with TRBJ2-5; no clear D gene. V was pared by 1 base and J by 5 bases, with 14 bases between. CDR1 SQVTM and CDR2 ANQGSEA come from the germline V gene. The CDR3 consists of 14 residues. CDR3 sequence: CSVEGQVVGETQYF. The CDR3 DNA reads as TGCAGCGTTGAAGGTCAGGTGGTCGGGGAGACCCAGTACTTC.

This clonotype was counted between two and nine times. The chain combines TRBV7-3 with TRBJ2-1; D unresolved. This CDR3 is built from 13 residues. V shed 1 base and J shed 6 bases, with 7 bases lying between them. Germline CDR1 reads SGHTA; CDR2 reads FQGTGA. CDR3 protein: CASSLMTGNEQFF. The CDR3 DNA sequence: TGTGCCAGCAGCTTAATGACGGGCAATGAGCAGTTCTTC.

This clonotype came up many times. V is TRBV7-2 and J is TRBJ2-2, with D possibly being TRBD2 (5 bases). The CDR3 has 14 residues. Germline loops: CDR1 SGHTA, CDR2 FQGNSA. V was trimmed by 1 base and J by 6 bases, leaving 9 bases between them. The CDR3 DNA sequence: TGTGCCAGCAGCTTAGTGCGGGTTCCCGGGGAGCTGTTTTTT. Amino acid sequence: CASSLVRVPGELFF.

The V call is TRBV12-3 or TRBV12-4, the J call TRBJ2-3; D not certain. The CDR3 has 14 residues. V dropped 7 bases and J dropped 2 bases, with 13 bases sitting between them. CDR3 sequence: CASTLAAPTDTQYF. CDR3 in DNA: TGTGCCAGCACCCTCGCGGCACCCACAGATACGCAGTATTTT.

The chain has TRBV6-2 or TRBV6-3 and TRBJ2-7; 9 bases map to TRBD2. Germline lookup yields CDR1 MNHEY and CDR2 SVGEGT. V was clipped by 0 bases and J by 2 bases; unmatched bases: 2. The CDR3 is made up of 15 amino acids. The CDR3 protein is CASSYSLAGPYEQYF. For the CDR3, the DNA is TGTGCCAGCAGTTACTCTCTAGCGGGACCCTACGAGCAGTACTTC.

V and J are TRBV28 and TRBJ2-1; D remains ambiguous. The V and J ends lost 7 bases and 2 bases respectively, with 18 bases between them. The CDR3 is made up of 16 amino acids. Looked up from germline, CDR1 is MDHEN and CDR2 is SYDVKM. Written as DNA, the CDR3 is TGTGCCAGCAATACAATAGAGGTCTGGGCCTACAATGAGCAGTTCTTC. It specifies CASNTIEVWAYNEQFF.

The chain is built from TRBV28 and TRBJ2-4; D is undetermined. This CDR3 region has 16 residues. V was clipped by 3 bases and J by 0 bases, with 12 bases between them. Germline V gene data show CDR1 as MDHEN and CDR2 as SYDVKM. The CDR3 loop reads CASSFWGFIAKNIQYF. The CDR3 DNA reads as TGTGCCAGCAGTTTCTGGGGTTTTATAGCCAAAAACATTCAGTACTTC.

Here the CDR3 reads CATSRPGQPDTYGYTF. As DNA, the CDR3 is TGTGCCACCAGCAGACCGGGACAGCCCGATACCTATGGCTACACCTTC. The V gene is TRBV15, the J gene TRBJ1-2; 7 positions match TRBD1. The CDR3 runs to 16 residues. V lost 2 bases and J lost 4; bases outside the gene matches: 10. The germline gives CDR1 LNHNV, CDR2 YYDKDF (reference sequence).

This chain joins TRBV9 and TRBJ2-7, with TRBD1 matching 7 bases. This CDR3 is 15 amino acids long. Germline lookup yields CDR1 SGDLS and CDR2 YYNGEE. The ends lost 2 bases at V and 3 bases at J; junction bases unmatched: 8. This chain's CDR3 is CASSVTGTASYEQYF. Here the CDR3 DNA reads TGTGCCAGCAGCGTCACCGGGACAGCAAGCTACGAGCAGTACTTC.

In regard to this clonotype: Possible read error: a much larger clone is one base away. The genes are TRBV7-2 and TRBJ2-7; D is ambiguous. The CDR3 loop spans 15 amino acids. Per the germline V gene, CDR1 is SGHTA and CDR2 is FQGNSA. The CDR3 here is CASSLGSSQFYEQCF. For the CDR3, the DNA is TGTGCCAGCAGCTTAGGATCGTCCCAGTTCTACGAGCAGTGCTTC. The full variable domain, rest sourced from reference TRBV7-2 and TRBJ2-7, is GAGVSQSPSNKVTEKGKDVELRCDPISGHTALYWYRQSLGQGLEFLIYFQGNSAPDKSGLPSDRFSAERTGGSVSTLTIQRTQQEDSAVYLCASSLGSSQFYEQCFGPGTRLTVT.

V and J are TRBV7-9 and TRBJ2-6; possible D gene TRBD1, 6 bases. Germline CDR1 SEHNR, CDR2 FQNEAQ (reference sequence). Trimming cost V 2 bases and J 3 bases, with 8 bases left between them. The CDR3 extends over 15 amino acids. CDR3 region: CASSLQGYGANVLTF. CDR3 nucleotides: TGTGCCAGCAGCTTACAGGGGTATGGGGCCAACGTCCTGACTTTC.

V usage is TRBV12-5 and J usage is TRBJ2-3; maybe TRBD1 (6 bases). The V end lost 6 bases, the J end lost 4 bases, and 11 bases lay between the germline ends. Germline assignment: CDR1 LGHNT and CDR2 FRNRAP. The CDR3 length is 13 residues. CDR3 residues: CASGVRGSDTQYF. CDR3 DNA: TGTGCTAGTGGAGTCAGGGGCTCAGATACGCAGTATTTT.